The clone carrying this T cell receptor (beta chain) was seen a single time. TCRdb independently ran MiXCR on the RT-PCR reads; one entry per CDR3 protein. The table includes hundreds of thousands of distinct CDR3 sequences, 12% to 15% detected once. Germline V lookup: CDR1 MDHEN, CDR2 SYDVKM. This CDR3 is built from 14 residues. V shed 6 bases and J shed 1 base, with 12 bases lying between them. The clonotype was recovered from a female donor in good health, serving as a healthy control. V usage is TRBV28 and J usage is TRBJ2-5, with D perhaps being TRBD1 or TRBD2 (5 bases each). Sequencing used memory CD4+ T cells from blood. CDR3 DNA: TGTGCCAGCAGACGGGGCCCCCTCCAAGAGACCCAGTACTTC. The encoded protein is CASRRGPLQETQYF.